This T cell receptor beta chain stems from a study of early T cells in non-severe SARS-CoV-2 infection. Study-level background: With bulk RNA from unsorted whole blood as input, sequencing yielded unpaired chains.

TCRdb used MiXCR to reprocess the 5' RACE reads, holding one entry per CDR3 protein. The profile shows 55,000 or so distinct CDR3 sequences, around 10% of them singletons. V lost 8 bases and J lost 4; bases outside the gene matches: 11. CDR3 length: 14 residues. The germline V gene encodes CDR1 ENHRY and CDR2 SYGVKD. The TCR was taken from an adult who was a healthcare worker with PCR-confirmed SARS-CoV-2 infection or an uninfected control (not recorded which). The chain links TRBV10-3 to TRBJ2-7; 7 bases line up with TRBD1. The sample was whole blood. CDR3 DNA sequence: TGTGCCATCCGACCGGGACAGCAATTTTACGAGCAGTACTTC. It codes for CAIRPGQQFYEQYF.